Shown below are 18 T cell receptor beta chains from a single sample sequenced in a study of regulatory T cells in long-lasting Graves disease. CDR3 regions were amplified by Arm-PCR using iRepertoire HTBI primers to build TCR beta libraries. TCRdb used MiXCR to reprocess the multiplex PCR reads, holding one entry per CDR3 protein. The sample has 550,000 or so distinct CDR3 sequences, around 11% seen once. Sample time point: newly diagnosed GD, antithyroid drugs for less than 3 months. Following extraction of RNA from PBMCs, that RNA was used to make the TCR library. These data also formed part of another study, on T cells in Graves' hyperthyroidism and ophthalmopathy.

Specimen: peripheral blood mononuclear cells (PBMCs), collected at new diagnosis, from a patient treated with antithyroid drugs. The source of these receptors is a young woman with Graves disease.

This clonotype was recorded at least ten times. V usage is TRBV28 and J usage is TRBJ2-2, with 8 positions matching TRBD2. Germline trimming cut 5 bases from V and 6 bases from J; bases unmatched to any gene: 5. In germline, CDR1 is MDHEN, CDR2 SYDVKM. This CDR3 contains 14 residues. The CDR3 DNA reads TGTGCCAGCAGTCTAGGGACTAGTTCCGGGGAGCTGTTTTTT. It yields the protein CASSLGTSSGELFF. Together with reference TRBV28 and TRBJ2-2, the CDR3 gives the full variable domain: DVKVTQSSRYLVKRTGEKVFLECVQDMDHENMFWYRQDPGLGLRLIYFSYDVKMKEKGDIPEGYSVSREKKERFSLILESASTNQTSMYLCASSLGTSSGELFFGEGSRLTVL.

This clonotype was picked up a small number of times. The chain links TRBV7-9 to TRBJ2-1, with D unresolved. Trimming pared 2 bases from V and 4 bases from J, leaving 9 bases between. The CDR3 has 14 residues. Germline V gene lookup returns CDR1 SEHNR and CDR2 FQNEAQ (reference sequence). Here the CDR3 reads CASSLPYIYNEQFF. CDR3 nucleotide sequence: TGTGCCAGCAGCTTACCCTATATTTACAATGAGCAGTTCTTC.

This clonotype was recorded at least ten times. The chain is built from TRBV28 and TRBJ1-6; maybe TRBD1 (5 bases). V was clipped by 5 bases and J by 5 bases, with 13 bases between them. The CDR3 totals 15 residues. CDR1 is MDHEN and CDR2 is SYDVKM in the germline V gene. In DNA, the CDR3 is TGTGCCAGCAGTGGGGCCCAATCCGATAATTCACCCCTCCACTTT. Its protein product is CASSGAQSDNSPLHF. Using reference TRBV28 and TRBJ1-6 for the parts outside the CDR3, the full variable domain is DVKVTQSSRYLVKRTGEKVFLECVQDMDHENMFWYRQDPGLGLRLIYFSYDVKMKEKGDIPEGYSVSREKKERFSLILESASTNQTSMYLCASSGAQSDNSPLHFGNGTRLTVT.

This clonotype was seen many times. The V gene is TRBV28, the J gene TRBJ1-6; D may be TRBD1 (5 bases). Germline lookup yields CDR1 MDHEN and CDR2 SYDVKM. V was shortened by 6 bases and J by 0 bases, with 12 bases between the two germline ends. The CDR3 is 16 amino acids. The CDR3 sequence: CASRHGDSSYNSPLHF. In nucleotides, the CDR3 is TGTGCCAGCAGACACGGCGACAGCTCCTATAATTCACCCCTCCACTTT. Full variable domain (outside the CDR3, taken from reference TRBV28 and TRBJ1-6): DVKVTQSSRYLVKRTGEKVFLECVQDMDHENMFWYRQDPGLGLRLIYFSYDVKMKEKGDIPEGYSVSREKKERFSLILESASTNQTSMYLCASRHGDSSYNSPLHFGNGTRLTVT.

This clonotype occurred many times. The chain links TRBV28 to TRBJ1-1, with unresolved D. Trimming took off 0 bases at V and 1 base at J, with 6 bases between the two ends. From germline, CDR1 is MDHEN and CDR2 SYDVKM. This CDR3 has 14 amino acids. The chain's CDR3 is CASSLWQKNTEAFF. DNA of the CDR3: TGTGCCAGCAGTTTATGGCAGAAGAACACTGAAGCTTTCTTT.

This clonotype appeared a few times. The chain combines TRBV7-9 with TRBJ1-4, with D possibly TRBD1 on 5 matching bases. Germline V gene data show CDR1 as SEHNR and CDR2 as FQNEAQ (reference sequence). This CDR3 has 16 residues. Trimming took off 2 bases at V and 8 bases at J, with 18 bases between the two ends. CDR3 in amino acids: CASSLMGTAEMEKLFF. DNA of the CDR3: TGTGCCAGCAGCTTAATGGGGACCGCCGAGATGGAAAAACTGTTTTTT. The variable domain in full, completed from reference TRBV7-9 and TRBJ1-4, reads DTGVSQNPRHKITKRGQNVTFRCDPISEHNRLYWYRQTLGQGPEFLTYFQNEAQLEKSRLLSDRFSAERPKGSFSTLEIQRTEQGDSAMYLCASSLMGTAEMEKLFFGSGTQLSVL.

The chain couples TRBV24-1 to TRBJ2-5; D ambiguous. Germline loops: CDR1 KGHDR, CDR2 SFDVKD. The CDR3 contains 13 residues. V shed 1 base and J shed 1 base, with 3 bases lying between them. In DNA, the CDR3 is TGTGCCACCAGTGATTTCCCCCAAGAGACCCAGTACTTC. Translating gives CATSDFPQETQYF.

This chain joins TRBV5-4 and TRBJ2-2, with unresolved D. Looked up from germline, CDR1 is SGHNT and CDR2 is YYREEE (reference sequence). Trimming stripped 0 bases from V and 4 bases from J, with 7 bases between. The CDR3 is 14 residues long. CDR3 sequence: CASSLDGSTGELFF. In DNA form, the CDR3 reads TGTGCCAGCAGCTTGGACGGATCCACCGGGGAGCTGTTTTTT.

This chain uses TRBV7-9 with TRBJ2-3, with 8 bases matching TRBD2. J was trimmed by 5 bases and V by 5 bases; bases with no gene match: 9. The CDR3 sequence is 15 residues long. The V gene's germline CDR1 is SEHNR and CDR2 FQNEAQ (reference sequence). CDR3 in DNA: TGTGCCAGCAGCCCAGGCCGGGGGGGTCGAGATACGCAGTATTTT. Protein: CASSPGRGGRDTQYF.

Points on this clonotype: This sequence may be a read error, since a much larger clone differs from it by one base. The V gene is TRBV28, the J gene TRBJ2-6, with 9 bases matching TRBD1. The germline V gene encodes CDR1 MDHEN and CDR2 SYDVKM. The CDR3 has 15 amino acids. The CDR3 protein is CVSSRQGAGANVLTF. CDR3 nucleotide sequence: TGTGTCAGCAGCCGACAGGGGGCTGGGGCCAACGTCCTGACTTTC.

This clonotype was counted a few times. J is TRBJ2-1 and V is TRBV7-6; 14 bases agree with TRBD2. V lost 5 bases and J lost 3; bases outside the gene matches: 12. This CDR3 is 19 amino acids long. From germline, CDR1 is SGHVS and CDR2 FNYEAQ. The CDR3 here is CASSQRAMTSGRDYNEQFF. The CDR3 DNA reads as TGTGCCAGCAGCCAAAGAGCAATGACTAGCGGGAGGGACTACAATGAGCAGTTCTTC.

Comments on this clonotype: This may arise from a read error, as a much more abundant clone is one base away. This chain uses TRBV27 with TRBJ1-6, with a possible D match to TRBD1 (6 bases). This CDR3 has 15 residues. Germline V gene lookup returns CDR1 MNHEY and CDR2 SMNVEV (reference sequence). The CDR3: CAGSPRDTKNSPLHF. For the CDR3, the DNA is TGTGCCGGCAGTCCTCGGGACACGAAGAATTCACCCCTCCACTTT.

CDR3 amino acids: CASSNTRDRAHNEQFF. In DNA, the CDR3 is TGTGCCAGCTCGAATACCCGGGACAGGGCTCACAATGAGCAGTTCTTC. The gene calls are TRBV18 and TRBJ2-1; 9 bases agree with TRBD1. With 6 bases clipped from V and 5 bases from J, the junction kept 11 bases outside the gene matches. This CDR3 region has 16 residues. The germline gives CDR1 KGHSH, CDR2 LQKENI.

With regard to this clonotype: At one of its ends the junction is not consistent with the germline gene, which may arise from a read error. The chain recombines TRBV6-2 or TRBV6-3 with TRBJ2-2; weak D call: TRBD2 (5 bases). In germline, CDR1 is MNHEY, CDR2 SVGEGT. The length of the CDR3 is 14 residues. CDR3: CASSYGEYTGELFF. CDR3 nucleotide sequence: TGTGCTAGCAGTTACGGGGAGTACACCGGGGAGCTGTTTTTT.

This clonotype was counted at least ten times. J is TRBJ1-5 and V is TRBV7-8; 8 positions match TRBD1. The V segment lost 5 bases and the J segment 3 bases; nucleotides outside the gene matches: 6. The germline V gene encodes CDR1 SGHVS and CDR2 FQNEAQ. This CDR3 spans 15 amino acids. DNA of the CDR3: TGTGCCAGCAGCCTTTGGACAGGGTACAATCAGCCCCAGCATTTT. Protein: CASSLWTGYNQPQHF.

This clonotype has only a few counts. This sequence joins TRBV20-1 and TRBJ2-7; TRBD1 agrees at 8 bases. Germline assignment: CDR1 DFQATT and CDR2 SNEGSKA (reference sequence). The CDR3 spans 12 residues. The ends lost 6 bases at V and 3 bases at J; junction bases unmatched: 4. CDR3 nucleotide sequence: TGCAGTGCGACAGGGGCCCTCTACGAGCAGTACTTC. Protein: CSATGALYEQYF.

V gene TRBV27 combines with J gene TRBJ1-5; D might be TRBD1 (6 bases). This CDR3 spans 13 amino acids. The V end was cut by 4 bases, the J end by 2 bases, with 6 bases between. CDR1 MNHEY and CDR2 SMNVEV come from the germline V gene (reference sequence). The CDR3 region is CASSWGRNQPQHF. CDR3 DNA: TGTGCCAGCAGTTGGGGGCGCAATCAGCCCCAGCATTTT.

This clonotype was observed at least ten times. V usage is TRBV12-3 or TRBV12-4 and J usage is TRBJ2-1; 7 bases map to TRBD2. This CDR3 has 18 amino acids. Losses at the gene ends were 3 bases for V and 8 bases for J; bases not matched to a gene: 19. CDR3 in amino acids: CASSFLIAGVSRLDEQFF. CDR3 DNA sequence: TGTGCCAGCAGTTTTCTGATCGCGGGAGTGAGTCGGTTGGATGAGCAGTTCTTC.